These T cell receptor beta chains were read from a single sample in a study of regulatory T cells in long-lasting Graves disease. MiXCR, applied by TCRdb to the multiplex PCR reads, yields one record per CDR3 protein. The sample holds roughly 430,000 distinct CDR3 sequences; 16% are singletons and the top ten take about 11%. In addition, the sample was reused for a study of T cells in Graves' hyperthyroidism and ophthalmopathy.

The starting material was peripheral blood mononuclear cells (PBMCs), obtained at new diagnosis, from a patient treated with antithyroid drugs. The source of these receptors is a woman in her twenties or thirties with Graves disease. CDR3s include the opening cysteine and the closing phenylalanine or tryptophan. Fields, in order: D gene, J gene, clone size, V gene, CDR3 DNA, CDR3 protein. The D gene is left open where the match is weak. Rows give clone size only sometimes, using once, few, many, or a class for an expanded clone.

TRBD1 TRBJ2-1 . TRBV20-1 TGCAGTGCTCCTGGGGGACAGAGCTCCTACAATGAGCAGTTCTTC CSAPGGQSSYNEQFF
. TRBJ1-1 few TRBV7-8 TGTGCCAGCAGCTTTGGAACTATAACGGGCACTGAAGCTTTCTTT CASSFGTITGTEAFF
TRBD1 TRBJ2-7 . TRBV30 TGTGCCTGGAAGGGACAGGGCCCATACTCCTACGAGCAGTACTTC CAWKGQGPYSYEQYF
TRBD1 TRBJ1-6 . TRBV5-1 TGCGCCAGCAGCTTGGACGAGCGGGACAGGTCCTCCTATAATTCACCCCTCCACTTT CASSLDERDRSSYNSPLHF
. TRBJ1-2 many TRBV20-1 TGCAGTGCTAGAAAATCCCCGACTCATCCTGACTATGGCTACACCTTC CSARKSPTHPDYGYTF
. TRBJ2-2 many TRBV27 TGTGCCAGCAAGTCGTTTGGGGGACCAACCTCGAACACCGGGGAGCTGTTTTTT CASKSFGGPTSNTGELFF
TRBD2 TRBJ2-4 many TRBV28 TGTGCCAGCAGTTTTGGCGGGAGGGCAGGGAACATTCAGTACTTC CASSFGGRAGNIQYF
. TRBJ2-2 . TRBV9 TGTGCCAGCAGCGTAGCGGAACTGGACTTTGACACCGGGGAGCTGTTTTTT CASSVAELDFDTGELFF
. TRBJ1-1 many TRBV18 TGTGCCAGCTCGCAGGCCGGGACAAAGAACACTGAAGCTTTCTTT CASSQAGTKNTEAFF
. TRBJ2-1 many TRBV11-1 TGTGCCAGCAGCCCGCCGACTAGTTACAATGAGCAGTTCTTC CASSPPTSYNEQFF
. TRBJ2-5 few TRBV20-1 TGCAGTGCTGGAGGGCCGGACAGGCCGACTCAAGAGACCCAGTACTTC CSAGGPDRPTQETQYF
. TRBJ2-2 many TRBV19 TGTGCCAGTAGTATGGGGACAAGTGATACCGGGGAGCTGTTTTTT CASSMGTSDTGELFF
TRBD1 TRBJ2-5 many TRBV2 TGTGCCAGCAGTGCAGAGGGGACAGGGGCAGAGACCCAGTACTTC CASSAEGTGAETQYF
. TRBJ2-6 . TRBV27 TGTGCCAGCAGTGCCGCTAAGGGGGGGCGTTCTGGGGCCAACGTCCTGACTTTC CASSAAKGGRSGANVLTF
. TRBJ2-2 . TRBV13 TGTGCCAGCAGCTTAGAACCGGAAGCGGACGGGGAGCTGTTTTTT CASSLEPEADGELFF
. TRBJ1-1 . TRBV25-1 TGTGCCAGCAGTGGGTACATCGAAGCTTTCTTT CASSGYIEAFF
TRBD2 TRBJ2-3 many TRBV20-1 TGCAGTGCCATCTTTACCGGGACTAGAAGCACAGATACGCAGTATTTT CSAIFTGTRSTDTQYF
TRBD2 TRBJ2-3 many TRBV20-1 TGCAGTGCTAGAGAGTTAGCGGGAGCCCCAGATACGCAGTATTTT CSARELAGAPDTQYF
TRBD2 TRBJ2-5 . TRBV5-1 TGCGCCAGCAGCACCCAACTAGCGGTACAAGATACCCAGTACTTC CASSTQLAVQDTQYF
. TRBJ2-7 . TRBV12-3/TRBV12-4 TGTGCCAGCAGTTACGGGAGGGTTCAGGGGGCTATATCCTACGAGCAGTACTTC CASSYGRVQGAISYEQYF
. TRBJ2-7 many TRBV20-1 TGCAGTGCTAGACCACGGGACGGACCCTACGAGCAGTACTTC CSARPRDGPYEQYF
. TRBJ2-1 few TRBV2 TGTGCCAGCATGGGCCCACAAGGACTGGACCGATCCTACAATGAGCAGTTCTTC CASMGPQGLDRSYNEQFF